What follows is one T cell receptor (beta chain) and its context. As yet, its antigen is unknown. This record belongs to a study of T cell responses to AZD1222 COVID-19 vaccine. Background on the study: Second-dose recipients at about 4 or about 12 weeks were treated as one pooled group. Study-wide points: Spike-specific TCR breadth and depth were elevated following two AZD1222 doses. There were mostly white British donors and more females than males, and clonal diversity was possibly underestimated.

Data came from immunoSEQ multiplex PCR; TCRdb stores just in-frame clones and leaves some out. The table shows 90,000 or so clones, with about nine tenths occurring only once. The CDR3 runs 14 residues. This chain joins TRBV12-2 and TRBJ1-2. TRBV12-2 is classified as a pseudogene. The input for sequencing was peripheral blood, taken on day 0 of AZD1222 vaccination. The receptor was derived from an adult in good health. DNA for the CDR3: TGTGCAAGTCGCTTAGTTATGGCAGCCTATGGCTACACCTTC. This encodes CASRLVMAAYGYTF.